This entry lists 18 T cell receptor beta chains sequenced from one sample in a study of T cells in Graves' hyperthyroidism and ophthalmopathy. Amplification yielded TCR beta CDR3 regions, with RNA transcripts as the source. RT-PCR in the first round (using the HTBI primer set) targeted the TCR CDR3. TCRdb reprocessed the multiplex PCR reads via MiXCR and lists one record per CDR3 protein. The profile shows 550,000 to 800,000 distinct CDR3 sequences, about 15% of them singletons. The sequencing input was blood. The receptors were gathered from a man aged 18 to 30 with Graves' hyperthyroidism.

This clonotype has ten or more counts. This chain's CDR3 is CASIHRQGIYGYTF. CDR3 bases: TGTGCCAGCATTCACCGACAGGGTATCTATGGCTACACCTTC. The chain couples TRBV12-3 or TRBV12-4 to TRBJ1-2; TRBD1 aligns across 7 bases. J lost 4 bases, V lost 7 bases, and 9 bases had no gene match. CDR3 length equals 14 residues.

This clonotype has only a few counts. The chain is built from TRBV4-3 and TRBJ2-2, with TRBD1 matching 10 bases. This CDR3 spans 18 amino acids. V dropped 0 bases and J dropped 4; count of bases not matched to a gene: 8. The germline gives CDR1 LGHNA, CDR2 YSLEER. The CDR3 spells CASSQDRDRGYRTGELFF. The CDR3, as DNA: TGCGCCAGCAGCCAAGATAGGGACAGGGGATATCGCACCGGGGAGCTGTTTTTT.

The genes are TRBV27 and TRBJ1-2; tentative D call: TRBD1 (5 bases). This CDR3 has 14 amino acids. Trimming shortened V by 3 bases and J by 13 bases, and 21 bases separated the two germline ends. CDR1 and CDR2 from the germline V gene are MNHEY and SMNVEV (reference sequence). This chain's CDR3 is CASSFDTGGEHCTF. The CDR3 coding sequence is TGTGCCAGCAGTTTCGACACCGGGGGAGAGCATTGCACCTTC.

This clonotype came up many times. This chain uses TRBV28 with TRBJ2-5, with D maybe TRBD1 (5 bases). The CDR3 spans 14 residues. The germline gives CDR1 MDHEN, CDR2 SYDVKM. The germline V and J ends were trimmed by 3 bases and 2 bases, with 10 bases remaining between them. This CDR3 is CASSFRTLQETQYF. Written as DNA, the CDR3 is TGTGCCAGCAGTTTTAGGACACTTCAAGAGACCCAGTACTTC. Full variable domain (remainder filled in from reference TRBV28 and TRBJ2-5): DVKVTQSSRYLVKRTGEKVFLECVQDMDHENMFWYRQDPGLGLRLIYFSYDVKMKEKGDIPEGYSVSREKKERFSLILESASTNQTSMYLCASSFRTLQETQYFGPGTRLLVL.

This clonotype appeared a few times. V and J are TRBV12-3 or TRBV12-4 and TRBJ2-5; D unresolved. The ends were cut back, 3 bases at V and 2 bases at J, with 7 bases in the middle. This CDR3 is 13 amino acids long. CDR3 sequence reads: CASSFSHQETQYF. The CDR3 coding sequence is TGTGCCAGCAGTTTTTCACATCAAGAGACCCAGTACTTC.

This clonotype was counted ten times or more. V is TRBV7-6 and J is TRBJ2-5; 8 nucleotides agree with TRBD2. The junction had 6 bases not matched to a gene; V was cut back by 4 bases and J by 2 bases. This CDR3 has 15 amino acids. Germline CDR1 and CDR2: SGHVS and FNYEAQ. CDR3 bases: TGTGCCAGCAGCTCTACACTAGCGGAACAAGAGACCCAGTACTTC. Its protein is CASSSTLAEQETQYF.

The chain couples TRBV6-1 to TRBJ1-1; D possibly corresponds to TRBD1 (5 bases). In germline, CDR1 is MNHNS, CDR2 SASEGT. V lost 4 bases and J 3 bases, leaving 15 bases between the germline ends. The CDR3 has 15 amino acids. The CDR3 sequence: CASSAALGGDTEAFF. The CDR3 nucleotides are TGTGCCAGCAGTGCCGCCCTCGGGGGTGACACTGAAGCTTTCTTT.

CDR3 bases: TGCAGTGCTAGAGATCTGGCCAGGAGCTCCTACGAGCAGTACTTC. Translated, it gives CSARDLARSSYEQYF. The V gene is TRBV20-1, the J gene TRBJ2-7, with no clear D. The CDR3 extends over 15 amino acids. The germline V gene encodes CDR1 DFQATT and CDR2 SNEGSKA (reference sequence). Trimming cost V 0 bases and J 0 bases, with 12 bases left between them.

This clonotype was seen ten or more times. The J gene is TRBJ2-1, the V gene TRBV2, with D perhaps TRBD2 (5 bases). From germline, CDR1 is SNHLY and CDR2 FYNNEI. This CDR3 has 13 amino acids. Trimming shortened V by 6 bases and J by 7 bases, and 13 bases separated the two germline ends. The CDR3 reads CASSLQPGNEQFF. CDR3 nucleotides: TGTGCCAGCAGCCTACAGCCGGGGAATGAGCAGTTCTTC.

The chain is built from TRBV30 and TRBJ2-7; 9 positions match TRBD1. V lost 5 bases and J lost 4; bases outside the gene matches: 6. This CDR3 is built from 13 residues. CDR1 is GTSNPN and CDR2 is SVGIG in the germline V gene (reference sequence). The CDR3 nucleotides read TGTGCCTGGGATGGGACAGGGAGTTACGAGCAGTACTTC. This encodes CAWDGTGSYEQYF.

This clonotype appeared many times. The chain is built from TRBV28 and TRBJ2-7, with 7 bases aligning to TRBD2. V shed 3 bases, J shed 4 bases, and the junction held 12 bases outside the gene matches. The CDR3 loop spans 16 amino acids. Germline V gives CDR1 MDHEN, CDR2 SYDVKM. The CDR3 reads CASSLTPGGSGYEQYF. DNA of the CDR3: TGTGCCAGCAGTTTGACCCCCGGCGGGAGTGGGTACGAGCAGTACTTC.

In this sample, this clonotype turned up many times. The chain couples TRBV6-1 to TRBJ2-7; 8 bases agree with TRBD1. CDR3 size: 14 residues. The V segment lost 4 bases and the J segment 2 bases; nucleotides outside the gene matches: 4. CDR1 and CDR2 from the germline V gene are MNHNS and SASEGT. In nucleotides, the CDR3 is TGTGCCAGCAGTGGCCGGGACAGGACCTACGAGCAGTACTTC. Amino acid sequence: CASSGRDRTYEQYF.

This clonotype was counted ten times or more. The chain combines TRBV2 with TRBJ2-7, with 8 bases aligning to TRBD2. V lost 7 bases, J lost 6 bases, and 11 bases stayed unmatched. This CDR3 spans 14 amino acids. Germline values: CDR1 SNHLY, CDR2 FYNNEI. CDR3 DNA: TGTGCCAGCATTAAAGGACTAGCCTTGCGCGAGCAGTACTTC. Its protein product is CASIKGLALREQYF.

The chain couples TRBV6-1 to TRBJ2-3; 8 nucleotides agree with TRBD1. CDR3 length equals 15 residues. Germline loops: CDR1 MNHNS, CDR2 SASEGT. Trimming took 5 bases from V and 3 from J; bases not matched to a gene: 7. The DNA for the CDR3 is TGTGCCAGCAGTCTACAGGGGGTGGGGACAGATACGCAGTATTTT. As protein: CASSLQGVGTDTQYF.

The chain employs TRBV28 and TRBJ2-7; possibly TRBD1 or TRBD2 for D (6 bases each). V dropped 6 bases and J dropped 3 bases, with 15 bases sitting between them. There are 14 residues in the CDR3. Germline values: CDR1 MDHEN, CDR2 SYDVKM. CDR3 amino acids: CASSEGGSLYEQYF. CDR3 bases: TGTGCCAGCAGCGAGGGGGGCTCCCTCTACGAGCAGTACTTC.

This clonotype was observed a handful of times. V usage is TRBV4-1 and J usage is TRBJ2-2, with D perhaps matching TRBD1 or TRBD2 (6 bases each). Deletions cut 4 bases from V and 3 bases from J, with 21 bases between. CDR3 length: 18 amino acids. The germline CDR1 and CDR2 sequences are MGHRA and YSYEKL. The CDR3 reads CASSPRVWGAQDTGELFF. The CDR3, as DNA: TGCGCCAGCAGCCCCCGGGTTTGGGGGGCGCAGGACACCGGGGAGCTGTTTTTT.

With regard to this clonotype: A much larger clone differs by one base, so this may be a read error. This chain joins TRBV6-5 and TRBJ2-7; TRBD1 aligns across 7 bases. CDR1 MNHEY and CDR2 SVGAGI come from the germline V gene. The CDR3 contains 15 residues. CDR3 bases: TGTGCCAGCGGTTACTCACAGGGGTCCCCGTACGAGCAGTACTTC. Translation gives CASGYSQGSPYEQYF.

This clonotype was seen only once. The chain links TRBV5-1 to TRBJ2-5; D ambiguous. The CDR3 is 13 amino acids. Looked up from germline, CDR1 is SGHRS and CDR2 is YFSETQ. With 4 bases removed from V and 4 bases from J, the gap between germline ends came to 11 bases. DNA for the CDR3: TGCGCCAGCAGCCCGCGGTGGAGAGAGACCCAGTACTTC. The encoded protein is CASSPRWRETQYF.